This T cell receptor (beta chain) was sequenced during a study of cytomegalovirus exposure and HLA in healthy donors. Findings and caveats of the study: Among donors in an Asian-associated ancestry cluster, a later analysis reportedly found fewer N-insertions than the approximately 670-donor mean. From TCR beta sequences, most subjects' HLA-A and HLA-B alleles were reportedly predicted accurately. Cytomegalovirus-associated status was assigned to about 180 TCR beta chains. According to an earlier analysis, most TCR beta V segments yielded productive rearrangements about 87% or about 30% of the time.

The CDR3 has 15 residues. The germline gives CDR1 SGHTA, CDR2 FQGTGA. The trim removed 5 bases at V and 2 bases at J, leaving 4 bases unmatched. As for this clone: Its antigen is not identified.

PCR used 60 Vbeta primers and 13 Jbeta primers. Sequencing used immunoSEQ multiplex PCR; TCRdb keeps in-frame clones, though not all of them. The table includes approximately 140,000 clones, around 85% detected once. This clonotype was obtained from a man aged 40-50 years in good health and CMV-seropositive. The chain employs TRBV7-3 and TRBJ2-1; 9 bases are a match to TRBD2. The sequencing sample was made of PBMCs. CDR3 DNA sequence: TGTGCCAGCAGCCTACTAGCGGGCCCCTACAATGAGCAGTTCTTC. Protein product: CASSLLAGPYNEQFF.